The clone carrying this T cell receptor beta chain occurred a few times. Its antigen is undetermined. The data derive from a study of beta chain features in type 1 diabetes. About the research overall: Patient and healthy donor groups were alike in age, gender and cell yields.

The length of the CDR3 is 14 residues. After removal of 6 bases from V and 5 bases from J, the junction contained 4 bases not matched to a gene. In germline, CDR1 is SGHVS, CDR2 FNYEAQ. Broader study findings: Reads derived from cDNA could over-represent cells showing high TCR expression. Shorter TCRB CDR3s, moderately but significantly so, were found in Type 1 diabetes patients in all four CD4+ subsets.

Expressed TCRB transcripts got sequenced, as all isolated RNA was reverse transcribed. Sequencing used immunoSEQ multiplex PCR; TCRdb keeps in-frame clones, though not all of them. The sample holds 600,000 to 700,000 clones, roughly 13% seen once. The rearrangement uses TRBV7-6 and TRBJ1-4; TRBD1 aligns across 9 bases. This TCR derives from a man between 18 and 35 years old with type 1 diabetes. Specimen: naive CD4+ T cells from blood. This CDR3 is CASSLGQGNEKLFF. In nucleotides, the CDR3 is TGTGCCAGCAGTTTGGGACAGGGCAATGAAAAACTGTTTTTT.